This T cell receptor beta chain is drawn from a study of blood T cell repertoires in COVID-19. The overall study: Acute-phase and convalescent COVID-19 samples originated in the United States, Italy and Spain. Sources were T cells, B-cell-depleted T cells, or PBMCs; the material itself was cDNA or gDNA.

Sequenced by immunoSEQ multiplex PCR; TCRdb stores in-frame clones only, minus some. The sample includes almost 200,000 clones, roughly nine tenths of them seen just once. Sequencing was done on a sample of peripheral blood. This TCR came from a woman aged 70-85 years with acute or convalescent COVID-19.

CDR3 nucleotides: TGTGCCAGCAGCAAAAACACTGAAGCTTTCTTT. Its translation: CASSKNTEAFF. The chain couples TRBV6-5 to TRBJ1-1; D unresolved. V lost 6 bases and J lost 2, with 4 bases in between. This CDR3 comprises 11 residues. Per the germline V gene, CDR1 is MNHEY and CDR2 is SVGAGI.